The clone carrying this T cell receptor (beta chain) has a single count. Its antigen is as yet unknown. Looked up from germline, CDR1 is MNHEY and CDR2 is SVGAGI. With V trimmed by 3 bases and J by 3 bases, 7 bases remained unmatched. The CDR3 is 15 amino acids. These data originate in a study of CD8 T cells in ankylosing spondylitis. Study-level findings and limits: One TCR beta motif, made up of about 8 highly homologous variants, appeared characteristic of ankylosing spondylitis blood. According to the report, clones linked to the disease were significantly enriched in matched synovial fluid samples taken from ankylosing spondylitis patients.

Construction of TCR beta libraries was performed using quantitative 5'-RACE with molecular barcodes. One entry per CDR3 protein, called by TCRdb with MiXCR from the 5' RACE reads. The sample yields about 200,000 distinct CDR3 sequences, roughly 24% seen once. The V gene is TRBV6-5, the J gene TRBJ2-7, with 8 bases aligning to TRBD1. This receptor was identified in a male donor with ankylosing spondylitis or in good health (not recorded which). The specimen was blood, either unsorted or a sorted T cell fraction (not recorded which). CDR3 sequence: CASSYLGTGLYEQYF. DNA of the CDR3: TGTGCCAGCAGTTATTTAGGGACAGGTCTCTACGAGCAGTACTTC.